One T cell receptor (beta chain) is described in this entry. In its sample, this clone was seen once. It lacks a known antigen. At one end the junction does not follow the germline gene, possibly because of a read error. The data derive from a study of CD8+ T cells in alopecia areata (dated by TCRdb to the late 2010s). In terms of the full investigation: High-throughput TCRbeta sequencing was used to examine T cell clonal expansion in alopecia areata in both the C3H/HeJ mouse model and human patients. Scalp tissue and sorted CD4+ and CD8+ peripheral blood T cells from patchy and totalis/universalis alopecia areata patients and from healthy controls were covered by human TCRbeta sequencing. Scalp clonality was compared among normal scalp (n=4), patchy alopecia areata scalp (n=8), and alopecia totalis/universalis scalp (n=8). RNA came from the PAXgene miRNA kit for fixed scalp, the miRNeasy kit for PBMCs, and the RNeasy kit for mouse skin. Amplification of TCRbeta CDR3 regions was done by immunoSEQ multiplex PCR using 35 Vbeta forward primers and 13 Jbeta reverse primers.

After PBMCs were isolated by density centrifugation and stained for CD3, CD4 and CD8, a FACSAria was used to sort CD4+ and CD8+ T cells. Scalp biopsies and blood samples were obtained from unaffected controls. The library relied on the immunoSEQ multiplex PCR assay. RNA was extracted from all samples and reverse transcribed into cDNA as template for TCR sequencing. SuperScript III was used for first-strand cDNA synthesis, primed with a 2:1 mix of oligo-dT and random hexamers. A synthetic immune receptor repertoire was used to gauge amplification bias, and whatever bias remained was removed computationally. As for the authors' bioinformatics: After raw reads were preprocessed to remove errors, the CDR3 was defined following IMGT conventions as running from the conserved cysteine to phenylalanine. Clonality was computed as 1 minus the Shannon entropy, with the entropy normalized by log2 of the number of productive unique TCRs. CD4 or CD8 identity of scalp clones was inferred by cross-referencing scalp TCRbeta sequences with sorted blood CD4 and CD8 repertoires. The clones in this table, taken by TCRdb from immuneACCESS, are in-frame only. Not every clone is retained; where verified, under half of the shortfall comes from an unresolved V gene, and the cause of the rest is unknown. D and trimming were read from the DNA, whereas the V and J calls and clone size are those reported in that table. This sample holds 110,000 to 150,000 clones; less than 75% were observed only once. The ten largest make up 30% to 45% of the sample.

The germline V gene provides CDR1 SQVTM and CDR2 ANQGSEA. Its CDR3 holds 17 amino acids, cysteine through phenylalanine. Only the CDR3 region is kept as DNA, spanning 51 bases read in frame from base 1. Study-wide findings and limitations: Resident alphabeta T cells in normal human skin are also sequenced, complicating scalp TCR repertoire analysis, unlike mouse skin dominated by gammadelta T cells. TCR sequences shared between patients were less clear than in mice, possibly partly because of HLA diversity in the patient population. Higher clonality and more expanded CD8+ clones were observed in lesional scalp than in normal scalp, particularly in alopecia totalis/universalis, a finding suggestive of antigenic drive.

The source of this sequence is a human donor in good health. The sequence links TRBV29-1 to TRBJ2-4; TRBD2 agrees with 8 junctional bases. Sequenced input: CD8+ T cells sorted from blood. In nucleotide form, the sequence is TGCAACGTTGAAGTGGCGGGAGGCCAAGGAGCCAAAAACATTCAGTACTTC. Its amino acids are CNVEVAGGQGAKNIQYF.